Listed below are T cell receptor beta chains from one sample, sequenced in a study of blood T cell repertoires in COVID-19. Assay: immunoSEQ multiplex PCR; the TCRdb copy retains only in-frame clones and omits some. The table lists some 240,000 clones, approximately 78% of them singletons. Sequenced input: peripheral blood. These receptors came from a woman in her 70s with COVID-19, enrolled during active disease. CDR3s include the opening cysteine and the closing phenylalanine or tryptophan. D genes are given only for firm matches. The size entry is marked missing in some rows and otherwise reads once, few, many or a size class.

many	.	TRBV30	TRBJ2-7	CACKVAGSYEQYF	TGTGCCTGCAAAGTGGCTGGCTCCTACGAGCAGTACTTC
.	TRBD2	TRBV28	TRBJ2-7	CASSLLGGRSNEQYF	TGTGCCAGCAGTTTATTGGGCGGGAGGTCCAACGAGCAGTACTTC
.	.	TRBV3-1/TRBV3-2	TRBJ1-6	CASSQGGRTGSPLHF	TGTGCCAGCAGCCAAGGCGGAAGGACGGGATCACCCCTCCACTTT
.	TRBD2	TRBV3-1/TRBV3-2	TRBJ2-3	CASSRTSGKIDTQYF	TGTGCCAGCAGTCGGACTAGCGGGAAGATAGATACGCAGTATTTT
once	.	TRBV19	TRBJ1-5	CASSISGVDQPQHF	TGTGCCAGTAGTATTTCAGGGGTGGATCAGCCCCAGCATTTT
.	TRBD2	TRBV11-3	TRBJ2-1	CASSLGLAGGSEQFF	TGTGCCAGCAGCTTAGGACTAGCGGGGGGGAGCGAGCAGTTCTTC
.	TRBD1	TRBV4-3	TRBJ1-2	CASSQTGQPYGYTF	TGCGCCAGCAGCCAAACGGGACAGCCCTATGGCTACACCTTC
.	TRBD2	TRBV5-1	TRBJ2-1	CASSLGTSGSALLGEQFF	TGCGCCAGCAGCCTCGGGACTAGCGGGAGCGCCCTCCTGGGTGAGCAGTTCTTC
.	TRBD2	TRBV15	TRBJ2-1	CATTGTSGRNEQFF	TGTGCCACGACCGGGACTAGCGGGAGGAATGAGCAGTTCTTC
.	.	TRBV3-1/TRBV3-2	TRBJ1-5	CASSQGPINGQPQHF	TGTGCCAGCAGCCAGGGGCCAATCAATGGCCAGCCCCAGCATTTT
once	TRBD1	TRBV7-2	TRBJ1-6	CASSLGQGRSPLHF	TGTGCCAGCAGCTTGGGACAGGGCCGCTCACCCCTCCACTTT
.	.	TRBV5-4	TRBJ1-1	CASSPRNSEAFF	TGTGCCAGCAGCCCGAGGAACTCTGAAGCTTTCTTT
medium-sized	TRBD1	TRBV5-1	TRBJ2-7	CASSPGGTGASIGYEQYF	TGCGCCAGCAGCCCGGGGGGGACAGGGGCCTCGATCGGCTACGAGCAGTACTTC
.	.	TRBV11-2	TRBJ1-1	CASSSGRLDEAFF	TGTGCCAGCAGCTCGGGTCGGCTGGATGAAGCTTTCTTT
.	.	TRBV18	TRBJ2-5	CASSPRQETQYF	TGTGCCAGCTCACCTCGCCAAGAGACCCAGTACTTC
.	.	TRBV12-3/TRBV12-4	TRBJ1-1	CASRAEQNTEAFF	TGTGCCAGCAGGGCGGAGCAGAACACTGAAGCTTTCTTT
.	.	TRBV9	TRBJ2-1	CASSVEAGTSYNEQFF	TGTGCCAGCAGCGTAGAGGCGGGGACCTCCTACAATGAGCAGTTCTTC
.	TRBD1	TRBV19	TRBJ1-5	CASSLFPPQGGNQPQHF	TGTGCCAGTAGTCTCTTCCCCCCACAGGGGGGCAATCAGCCCCAGCATTTT
.	.	TRBV6-6	TRBJ2-7	CAIRGQNYEQYF	TGTGCCATTAGAGGCCAGAACTACGAGCAGTACTTC
.	.	TRBV28	TRBJ1-1	CASSLGRGFGEAFF	TGTGCCAGCAGTTTAGGCAGGGGATTCGGTGAAGCTTTCTTT
.	.	TRBV9	TRBJ2-2	CASSVQGFVGTGELFF	TGTGCCAGCAGCGTACAGGGGTTCGTCGGCACCGGGGAGCTGTTTTTT
few	.	TRBV28	TRBJ1-4	CASRPQGLNEKLFF	TGTGCCAGCAGGCCCCAGGGGCTTAACGAAAAACTGTTTTTT
.	.	TRBV28	TRBJ1-2	CASSLRDRGRGYTF	TGTGCCAGCAGTTTAAGGGATCGAGGGCGTGGCTACACCTTC
.	.	TRBV30	TRBJ1-5	CAWNRDNQPQHF	TGTGCCTGGAACAGGGATAATCAGCCCCAGCATTTT
.	TRBD1	TRBV5-1	TRBJ2-7	CASSLVQGATYEQYF	TGCGCCAGCAGCTTGGTACAGGGGGCAACCTACGAGCAGTACTTC
.	TRBD2	TRBV5-1	TRBJ2-7	CASSGSSGRYQYF	TGCGCCAGCAGCGGGTCTAGCGGGAGGTACCAGTACTTC
.	.	TRBV4-1	TRBJ1-2	CASSQDSGRVFQSYYGYTF	TGCGCCAGCAGCCAAGATTCCGGCCGGGTATTCCAGTCCTACTATGGCTACACCTTC
.	.	TRBV24-1	TRBJ2-7	CATSDSALGAHEQYF	TGTGCCACCAGTGATTCGGCGCTTGGGGCCCACGAGCAGTACTTC
.	TRBD2	TRBV5-1	TRBJ2-1	CASSLDPRRATSGREGSYNEQFF	TGCGCCAGCAGCTTGGACCCTAGGCGAGCTACTAGCGGGAGAGAAGGCTCCTACAATGAGCAGTTCTTC
once	.	TRBV9	TRBJ1-2	CASSVGRGLYGYTF	TGTGCCAGCAGCGTAGGGAGGGGACTATATGGCTACACCTTC
once	TRBD1	TRBV19	TRBJ1-6	CASSASGTDHSPLHF	TGTGCCAGTAGTGCCTCCGGGACAGATCATTCACCCCTCCACTTT
.	.	TRBV7-8	TRBJ1-1	CASSLQSTQGEAFF	TGTGCCAGCAGCTTACAATCAACCCAGGGTGAAGCTTTCTTT
.	.	TRBV2	TRBJ1-1	CASRIQQGNTEAFF	TGTGCCAGCAGGATACAACAGGGGAACACTGAAGCTTTCTTT
.	.	TRBV2	TRBJ2-7	CATRGGHEQYF	TGTGCCACCCGCGGGGGCCACGAGCAGTACTTC
.	.	TRBV28	TRBJ1-4	CASSSPRGWLFF	TGTGCCAGCAGTTCTCCCCGGGGTTGGCTGTTTTTT
.	TRBD1	TRBV4-2	TRBJ1-6	CASRLEPGQDNSPLHF	TGTGCCAGCAGATTAGAGCCGGGACAGGATAATTCACCCCTCCACTTT
.	.	TRBV7-3	TRBJ1-1	CASSLRGGFTDLFF	TGTGCCAGCAGCCTAAGAGGAGGATTCACGGATCTTTTCTTT
.	TRBD2	TRBV5-1	TRBJ2-5	CASSSLIVGGGTSGSLMQTQYF	TGCGCCAGCTCAAGCCTCATTGTCGGGGGCGGGACTAGCGGGAGTCTCATGCAGACCCAGTACTTC
.	TRBD1	TRBV19	TRBJ1-6	CASSMTGQGTLALHF	TGTGCCAGTAGTATGACGGGACAGGGAACACTGGCCCTCCACTTT
once	.	TRBV15	TRBJ2-1	CATSRGGPRINEQFF	TGTGCCACCAGCAGAGGGGGGCCCCGGATCAATGAGCAGTTCTTC
.	.	TRBV5-1	TRBJ1-5	CASSPGNSNQPQHF	TGCGCCAGCAGCCCAGGTAATAGCAATCAGCCCCAGCATTTT
many	TRBD1	TRBV9	TRBJ1-1	CASRGQGFHTEAFF	TGTGCCAGCAGAGGACAGGGGTTTCACACTGAAGCTTTCTTT
.	TRBD1	TRBV7-2	TRBJ1-3	CASSLGDRAYSGNTIYF	TGTGCCAGCAGCTTAGGGGACAGGGCATACTCTGGAAACACCATATATTTT
.	TRBD1	TRBV15	TRBJ1-3	CATSRDPAGGTGNTIYF	TGTGCCACCAGCAGAGATCCCGCAGGGGGGACTGGAAACACCATATATTTT
.	TRBD2	TRBV27	TRBJ2-3	CASSLREIDTQYF	TGTGCCAGCAGCTTGCGGGAGATAGATACGCAGTATTTT
.	TRBD1	TRBV28	TRBJ2-7	CASSSLGTGGIYEQYF	TGTGCCAGCAGTTCCCTCGGGACAGGGGGTATTTACGAGCAGTACTTC
.	.	TRBV28	TRBJ2-7	CASSFAGLAYEQYF	TGTGCCAGCAGTTTTGCGGGACTGGCGTACGAGCAGTACTTC
few	TRBD2	TRBV6-2/TRBV6-3	TRBJ2-7	CASSQPLGREGVEQYF	TGTGCCAGCAGCCAGCCACTAGGTCGGGAGGGTGTCGAGCAGTACTTC
.	.	TRBV29-1	TRBJ2-2	CSVGGPNTGELFF	TGCAGCGTTGGGGGGCCGAACACCGGGGAGCTGTTTTTT
.	.	TRBV5-4	TRBJ1-1	CASSHGFASADTEAFF	TGTGCCAGCAGCCACGGGTTCGCCTCGGCGGACACTGAAGCTTTCTTT
few	TRBD2	TRBV11-2	TRBJ2-1	CASSLLASGNYNEQFF	TGTGCCAGCAGCTTATTGGCTAGCGGGAACTACAATGAGCAGTTCTTC
.	.	TRBV5-5	TRBJ1-1	CASSLGSTAMNTEAFF	TGTGCCAGCAGCTTGGGGTCGACAGCCATGAACACTGAAGCTTTCTTT
.	.	TRBV7-2	TRBJ1-6	CASSVSRRNSPLHF	TGTGCCAGCAGCGTCTCCCGGCGGAATTCACCCCTCCACTTT
many	.	TRBV27	TRBJ1-2	CASSSGTRDGYTF	TGTGCCAGCAGTAGCGGGACGCGGGATGGCTACACCTTC
.	.	TRBV6-5	TRBJ1-5	CASSNRVVQPQHF	TGTGCCAGCAGTAACAGGGTGGTTCAGCCCCAGCATTTT
.	.	TRBV7-9	TRBJ1-5	CASSLRGSNQPQHF	TGTGCCAGCAGCTTACGGGGATCCAATCAGCCCCAGCATTTT
.	TRBD2	TRBV4-3	TRBJ2-1	CASSQDLGRLAGGSYNEQFF	TGCGCCAGCAGCCAAGATCTCGGACGACTAGCGGGAGGGTCCTACAATGAGCAGTTCTTC
.	.	TRBV12-3/TRBV12-4	TRBJ2-7	CASSFQGGYEQYF	TGTGCCAGCAGTTTTCAGGGGGGATACGAGCAGTACTTC
.	TRBD1	TRBV11-3	TRBJ1-1	CASSLAGGRTGPMNTEAFF	TGTGCCAGCAGCTTAGCTGGGGGTAGGACAGGCCCGATGAACACTGAAGCTTTCTTT